Listed here are 9 T cell receptor beta chains from one sample, sequenced in a study of PD-L1 blockade in urothelial cancer. The method was immunoSEQ multiplex PCR; TCRdb's version includes in-frame clones alone and lacks a portion of them. The repertoire holds around 50,000 clones, with under 85% as singletons. Time point of the sample: peripheral blood 6 weeks after treatment start. The sequencing here drew on PBMCs, taken around atezolizumab (anti-PD-L1) treatment. The receptors were gathered from a man in his fifties with urothelial cancer.

The CDR3 loop reads CASSTGGPGRQNQPQHF. The CDR3 bases are TGTGCCAGTAGCACAGGGGGGCCGGGACGGCAAAATCAGCCCCAGCATTTT. This sequence joins TRBV19 and TRBJ1-5; 8 bases are shared with TRBD1. The V gene's germline CDR1 is LNHDA and CDR2 SQIVND (reference sequence). The V gene end was trimmed by 6 bases and the J gene end by 4 bases; junction bases not matched to a gene: 14. The CDR3 sequence is 17 residues long.

The rearrangement links TRBV4-1 to TRBJ2-5; maybe TRBD2 (5 bases). This CDR3 has 16 residues. V dropped 1 base and J dropped 2 bases, with 14 bases sitting between them. The V gene's germline CDR1 is MGHRA and CDR2 YSYEKL. The CDR3 region has the DNA TGCGCCAGCAGCCAAGGGGAGAGAACAGCACAAGAGACCCAGTACTTC. Its translation is CASSQGERTAQETQYF.

This chain uses TRBV6-4 with TRBJ2-1; TRBD2 aligns across 7 bases. The germline V gene encodes CDR1 MRHNA and CDR2 SNTAGT. Germline trimming cut 2 bases from V and 3 bases from J; bases unmatched to any gene: 4. CDR3 size: 15 residues. The CDR3 DNA is TGTGCCAGCAGTGACGGACTAGGGGACTACAATGAGCAGTTCTTC. The encoded protein is CASSDGLGDYNEQFF.

This clone has a single count. The chain uses TRBV7-3 and TRBJ2-1, with TRBD2 matching 9 bases. Looked up from germline, CDR1 is SGHTA and CDR2 is FQGTGA. V gave up 5 bases and J gave up 5 bases; unmatched junction bases: 19. The length of the CDR3 is 19 residues. CDR3 bases: TGTGCCAGCAGCCCAACCCTGGCTTGGCGGGGGGGGGCCGACAATGAGCAGTTCTTC. Its protein product is CASSPTLAWRGGADNEQFF.

The rearrangement joins TRBV30 to TRBJ1-3; 7 nucleotides align to TRBD1. The CDR3 is made up of 15 amino acids. V shed 0 bases, J shed 5 bases, and the junction held 7 bases outside the gene matches. In germline, CDR1 is GTSNPN, CDR2 SVGIG (reference sequence). CDR3 protein: CAWSVPTGTRNTIYF. CDR3 DNA sequence: TGTGCCTGGAGTGTACCGACAGGGACTCGAAACACCATATATTTT.

The rearrangement links TRBV19 to TRBJ2-3; D perhaps matches TRBD1 (6 bases). The length of the CDR3 is 14 residues. Germline V gives CDR1 LNHDA, CDR2 SQIVND (reference sequence). V was cut by 3 bases and J by 4 bases, with 11 bases left in between. CDR3 bases: TGTGCCAGTAGTATCACCGGACAGTCAGATACGCAGTATTTT. Translation: CASSITGQSDTQYF.

The chain's CDR3 is CASRRPGQGGDTQYF. The CDR3 DNA reads as TGTGCCAGCAGGCGGCCGGGACAGGGAGGAGATACGCAGTATTTT. The J gene is TRBJ2-3, the V gene TRBV6-5; 9 bases agree with TRBD1. Germline loops: CDR1 MNHEY, CDR2 SVGAGI. CDR3 length: 15 residues. V was pared by 6 bases and J by 5 bases, with 9 bases of the junction left unmatched.

The chain couples TRBV10-3 to TRBJ1-2; TRBD1 matches at 8 bases. CDR1 is ENHRY, CDR2 SYGVKD, per germline. V shed 7 bases, J shed 3 bases, and the junction held 4 bases outside the gene matches. This CDR3 spans 13 amino acids. In DNA, the CDR3 is TGTGCCATCACCTCGGACAGGGACTATGGCTACACCTTC. It is translated as CAITSDRDYGYTF.

V is TRBV6-5 and J is TRBJ1-2, with D possibly being TRBD1 (5 bases). The CDR3 contains 13 residues. The ends were cut back, 7 bases at V and 8 bases at J, with 17 bases in the middle. Germline lookup yields CDR1 MNHEY and CDR2 SVGAGI. CDR3 protein: CASTDRAGQGYTF. For the CDR3, the DNA is TGTGCCAGCACCGATCGGGCAGGGCAGGGCTACACCTTC.